These 21 T cell receptor beta chains share one sample of origin, sequenced in a study of regulatory T cells in long-lasting Graves disease. To make TCR beta libraries, researchers used iRepertoire HTBI primers and Arm-PCR of CDR3 regions. TCRdb re-analysed the multiplex PCR reads in MiXCR, keeping a single row per CDR3 protein. In the table there are approximately 350,000 distinct CDR3 sequences, around 15% of which are singletons. Time point of the sample: newly diagnosed GD, antithyroid drugs for less than 3 months. Researchers made the TCR library from RNA that was extracted from PBMCs. These data also featured in a second study, about T cells in Graves' hyperthyroidism and ophthalmopathy.

This specimen was peripheral blood mononuclear cells (PBMCs), taken at new diagnosis, from a patient treated with antithyroid drugs. All receptors derive from a middle-aged man with Graves disease.

In its sample, this clonotype was seen many times. The V and J genes are TRBV18 and TRBJ2-7; no reliable D call. The CDR3 is 11 amino acids. The germline V gene encodes CDR1 KGHSH and CDR2 LQKENI. Trimming took off 6 bases at V and 6 bases at J, with 9 bases between the two ends. This CDR3 is CASSTVGEQYF. In nucleotides, the CDR3 is TGTGCCAGCTCTACAGTTGGCGAGCAGTACTTC.

This clonotype was observed a few times. The chain combines TRBV4-3 with TRBJ2-5; 8 bases map to TRBD2. This CDR3 has 17 amino acids. The V segment lost 1 base and the J segment 5 bases; nucleotides outside the gene matches: 12. Per germline, CDR1 LGHNA and CDR2 YSLEER. CDR3 in DNA: TGCGCCAGCAGCCAAGTAACCCGGGGGGGCGTCTGGGAGACCCAGTACTTC. Residues: CASSQVTRGGVWETQYF.

This clonotype was picked up many times. The chain combines TRBV2 with TRBJ1-5, with D unresolved. The CDR3 is made up of 14 amino acids. Germline CDR1 SNHLY, CDR2 FYNNEI. V was pared by 4 bases and J by 0 bases, with 7 bases between. In nucleotides, the CDR3 is TGTGCCAGCAGTGTGCAGCATAGCAATCAGCCCCAGCATTTT. Protein sequence: CASSVQHSNQPQHF.

The table lists this clonotype with many counts. The chain uses TRBV24-1 and TRBJ1-3; D gene uncertain. Trimming stripped 2 bases from V and 4 bases from J, with 2 bases between. The CDR3 loop spans 12 amino acids. Germline V gene data show CDR1 as KGHDR and CDR2 as SFDVKD. The CDR3 sequence: CATSDYGNTIYF. The DNA of the CDR3 is TGTGCCACCAGTGATTACGGAAACACCATATATTTT.

This clonotype was counted ten times or more. This chain joins TRBV12-3 or TRBV12-4 and TRBJ2-5, with TRBD1 matching 9 bases. The V and J ends lost 1 base and 3 bases, in that order; junction bases with no gene match: 3. The CDR3 runs to 15 residues. The CDR3 nucleotides read TGTGCCAGCAGTTTAGTAGGACAGGGGAAAGAGACCCAGTACTTC. Protein sequence: CASSLVGQGKETQYF.

This sequence joins TRBV4-2 and TRBJ2-5; 7 bases are a match to TRBD1. CDR3 length: 19 residues. Germline lookup yields CDR1 LGHNA and CDR2 YNFKEQ. V lost 0 bases and J lost 1; bases outside the gene matches: 14. The CDR3 loop reads CASSQDGKTGQTTQETQYF. CDR3 in DNA: TGTGCCAGCAGCCAAGATGGAAAGACGGGACAGACAACCCAAGAGACCCAGTACTTC.

This clonotype was observed a handful of times. The V call is TRBV7-2, the J call TRBJ2-1; 8 nucleotides align to TRBD2. This CDR3 is 17 amino acids long. CDR1 is SGHTA, CDR2 FQGNSA, per germline. V shed 2 bases, J shed 7 bases, and the junction held 13 bases outside the gene matches. The CDR3 nucleotides read TGTGCCAGCAGCTTAAACCGGGGCGGGGGGAGATGGAATGAGCAGTTCTTC. Protein product: CASSLNRGGGRWNEQFF.

This clonotype was seen at least ten times. The chain recombines TRBV2 with TRBJ2-5; D might be TRBD2 (6 bases). With 6 bases removed from V and 4 bases from J, the gap between germline ends came to 15 bases. Germline lookup yields CDR1 SNHLY and CDR2 FYNNEI. The CDR3 is 14 residues long. The CDR3 reads CASSPNRGGETQYF. The CDR3 nucleotides are TGTGCCAGCAGCCCAAACCGGGGAGGAGAGACCCAGTACTTC.

This chain uses TRBV20-1 with TRBJ1-4; TRBD1 matches at 11 bases. The CDR3 runs 15 residues. V shed 6 bases and J 6 bases; nucleotides not matched to a gene: 9. Looked up from germline, CDR1 is DFQATT and CDR2 is SNEGSKA (reference sequence). In DNA form, the CDR3 reads TGCAGTGCCCCTAGGGTGGACAGGGGGCATGAAAAACTGTTTTTT. Translated: CSAPRVDRGHEKLFF.

The DNA for the CDR3 is TGTGCCATTACACCGGGACCAAAGCAGTACTTC. Amino acid sequence: CAITPGPKQYF. The V gene is TRBV28, the J gene TRBJ2-7; D tentatively fits TRBD1 or TRBD2 (5 bases each). V lost 10 bases, J lost 8 bases, and 15 bases lay in between. The V gene's germline CDR1 is MDHEN and CDR2 SYDVKM. The length of the CDR3 is 11 residues. The variable domain in full, completed from reference TRBV28 and TRBJ2-7, reads DVKVTQSSRYLVKRTGEKVFLECVQDMDHENMFWYRQDPGLGLRLIYFSYDVKMKEKGDIPEGYSVSREKKERFSLILESASTNQTSMYLCAITPGPKQYFGPGTRLTVT.

The chain combines TRBV7-2 with TRBJ2-1; 8 nucleotides line up with TRBD2. Looked up from germline, CDR1 is SGHTA and CDR2 is FQGNSA. The CDR3 consists of 16 residues. V lost 1 base, J lost 4 bases, and 6 bases stayed unmatched. CDR3 residues: CASSLGLRGVYNEQFF. The CDR3 coding sequence is TGTGCCAGCAGCTTAGGGTTGCGGGGGGTTTACAATGAGCAGTTCTTC.

About this clonotype: This clone may be a read error of a much larger clone one base away. The V and J genes are TRBV12-3 or TRBV12-4 and TRBJ1-1; tentative D call: TRBD1 (6 bases). V was trimmed by 5 bases and J by 7 bases, leaving 17 bases between them. The CDR3 spans 14 residues. The CDR3 region has the DNA TGTGCCAGCAGTACCGGCGGGGGCTTCATTGAAGCTTTCTTT. Its translation is CASSTGGGFIEAFF.

The CDR3 sequence: CASRSRDLGKLFF. The CDR3 region has the DNA TGTGCCAGTAGATCCAGGGATTTGGGAAAACTGTTTTTT. This chain connects TRBV19 to TRBJ1-4; a weak D match, TRBD1 (5 bases). CDR3 length equals 13 residues. The germline gives CDR1 LNHDA, CDR2 SQIVND (reference sequence). Trimming removed 6 bases at V and 10 bases at J, with 15 bases between.

The chain carries TRBV7-9 and TRBJ1-1; no firm D call. There are 12 residues in the CDR3. V was cut by 8 bases and J by 8 bases, with 15 bases left in between. Germline lookup yields CDR1 SEHNR and CDR2 FQNEAQ (reference sequence). The CDR3 loop is CASRSVTFEAFF. CDR3 coding DNA: TGTGCCAGCCGTTCGGTAACGTTCGAAGCTTTCTTT.

In the case of this clonotype: A much larger clone lies one base from this, so it may be a read error. The chain is built from TRBV6-1 and TRBJ2-3; 7 bases align to TRBD2. J was trimmed by 2 bases and V by 7 bases; bases with no gene match: 12. The germline V gene encodes CDR1 MNHNS and CDR2 SASEGT. This CDR3 spans 16 amino acids. The CDR3 nucleotides are TGTGCCAGCAACCTCAAAGCGGGGAACGACACAGATACGCAGTATTTT. Protein: CASNLKAGNDTDTQYF.

This clonotype was seen a few times. V and J are TRBV12-3 or TRBV12-4 and TRBJ2-7, with 9 bases that match TRBD1. The CDR3 runs 14 residues. V was pared by 5 bases and J by 7 bases, with 9 bases of the junction left unmatched. This CDR3 is CASSEDRGPLEQYF. The CDR3 DNA reads TGTGCCAGCAGTGAGGACAGGGGCCCCCTGGAGCAGTACTTC.

This clonotype was found many times. The rearrangement joins TRBV5-4 to TRBJ1-1; D is unclear. The CDR3 consists of 15 residues. Looked up from germline, CDR1 is SGHNT and CDR2 is YYREEE (reference sequence). Between the trimmed V and J ends, which lost 0 bases and 1 base, there was a span of 10 bases. DNA of the CDR3: TGTGCCAGCAGCTTGGCGTTTACGGAGAACACTGAAGCTTTCTTT. Translated, it gives CASSLAFTENTEAFF.

Note on this clonotype: One junction end disagrees with the germline gene, perhaps due to a read error. This rearrangement joins TRBV5-4 to TRBJ1-1, with D hard to call. The germline V gene encodes CDR1 SGHNT and CDR2 YYREEE (reference sequence). The CDR3 length is 13 residues. CDR3: CASSTAGYTEALF. CDR3 nucleotide sequence: TGTGCCAGCAGCACCGCGGGGTACACTGAAGCTCTCTTT.

This clonotype was found many times. The V and J genes are TRBV2 and TRBJ1-4, with unresolved D. This CDR3 spans 14 amino acids. Germline CDR1 is SNHLY and CDR2 is FYNNEI. Trimming cost V 4 bases and J 5 bases, with 11 bases left between them. CDR3 DNA sequence: TGTGCCAGCAGTGCTCGGTTACTGAATGAAAAACTGTTTTTT. Residues: CASSARLLNEKLFF.

This clonotype was detected many times. V and J are TRBV27 and TRBJ2-7; 9 bases are a match to TRBD1. The germline CDR1 and CDR2 sequences are MNHEY and SMNVEV (reference sequence). V lost 2 bases to trimming and J lost 2 bases; unmatched junction nucleotides: 10. This CDR3 comprises 17 residues. The CDR3: CASSLRTGTGPTYEQYF. The CDR3 nucleotides read TGTGCCAGCAGTTTACGAACCGGGACAGGGCCCACCTACGAGCAGTACTTC.

On this clonotype itself: A much larger clone differs from this one at a single base, so this may be a read error. The genes are TRBV5-1 and TRBJ2-3, with D perhaps being TRBD1 or TRBD2 (7 bases each). This CDR3 is 15 amino acids long. CDR1 and CDR2 from the germline V gene are SGHRS and YFSETQ. The CDR3 DNA is TGCACCAGCAGTTGGGGGGGACAGAGCACAGATACGCAGTATTTT. Its translation: CTSSWGGQSTDTQYF.